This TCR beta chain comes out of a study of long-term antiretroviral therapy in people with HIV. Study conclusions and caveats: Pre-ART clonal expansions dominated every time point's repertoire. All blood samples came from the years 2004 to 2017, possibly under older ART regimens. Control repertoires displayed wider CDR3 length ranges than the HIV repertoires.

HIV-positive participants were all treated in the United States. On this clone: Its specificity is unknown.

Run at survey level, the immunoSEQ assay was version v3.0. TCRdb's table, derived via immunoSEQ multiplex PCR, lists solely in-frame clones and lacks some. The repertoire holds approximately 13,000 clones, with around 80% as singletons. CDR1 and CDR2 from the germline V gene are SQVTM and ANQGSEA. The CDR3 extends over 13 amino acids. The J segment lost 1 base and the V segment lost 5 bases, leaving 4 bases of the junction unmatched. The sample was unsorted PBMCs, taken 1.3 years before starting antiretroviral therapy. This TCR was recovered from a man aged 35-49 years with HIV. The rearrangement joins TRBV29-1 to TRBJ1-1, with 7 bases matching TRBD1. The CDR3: CSVLRQGNTEAFF. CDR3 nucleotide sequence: TGCAGCGTTCTCCGACAGGGGAACACTGAAGCTTTCTTT.